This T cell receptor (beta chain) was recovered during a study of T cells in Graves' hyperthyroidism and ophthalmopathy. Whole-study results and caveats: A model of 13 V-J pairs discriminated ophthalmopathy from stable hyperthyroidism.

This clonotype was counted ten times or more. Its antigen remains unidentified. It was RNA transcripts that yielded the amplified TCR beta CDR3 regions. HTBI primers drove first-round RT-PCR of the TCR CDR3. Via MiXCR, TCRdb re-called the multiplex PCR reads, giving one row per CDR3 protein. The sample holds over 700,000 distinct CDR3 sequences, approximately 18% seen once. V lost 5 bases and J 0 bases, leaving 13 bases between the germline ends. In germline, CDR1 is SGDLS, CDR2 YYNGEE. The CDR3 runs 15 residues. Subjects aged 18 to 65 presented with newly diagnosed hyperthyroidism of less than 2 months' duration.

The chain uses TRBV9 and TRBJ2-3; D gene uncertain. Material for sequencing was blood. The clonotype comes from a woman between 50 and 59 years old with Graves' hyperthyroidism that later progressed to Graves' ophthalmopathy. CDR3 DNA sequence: TGTGCCAGCAGTGATGGAAAGGCTAGCACAGATACGCAGTATTTT. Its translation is CASSDGKASTDTQYF.